This entry lists 19 T cell receptor beta chains sequenced from one sample in a study of OX40 agonist ivuxolimab in advanced cancers. Only in-frame clones appear in the TCRdb table, and some are missing; sequencing was by immunoSEQ multiplex PCR. Seen here are tens of thousands of clones, 80% to 90% observed once, and the top ten hold approximately 11%. Sequencing used CD4+ or CD8+ T cells sorted from blood, obtained in a trial of the OX40 agonist ivuxolimab. Receptors were obtained from an adult with an advanced solid tumor such as melanoma, head and neck, liver or kidney cancer.

The rearrangement joins TRBV7-9 to TRBJ2-1, with 9 positions matching TRBD2. The J segment lost 2 bases and the V segment lost 5 bases, leaving 7 bases of the junction unmatched. CDR3 size: 16 residues. The germline CDR1 and CDR2 sequences are SEHNR and FQNEAQ (reference sequence). The CDR3 bases are TGTGCCAGCAGCCGAGGCGGGGGGGCGACCTACAATGAGCAGTTCTTC. Protein product: CASSRGGGATYNEQFF.

The chain employs TRBV6-4 and TRBJ1-2; the D is unclear. Germline V gives CDR1 MRHNA, CDR2 SNTAGT. The V end lost 6 bases, the J end lost 4 bases, and 15 bases lay between the germline ends. The CDR3 sequence is 14 residues long. The CDR3 sequence: CASSHKSGVYGYTF. For the CDR3, the DNA is TGTGCCAGCAGCCATAAGAGTGGCGTCTATGGCTACACCTTC.

On this clone itself: Other nucleotide sequences in the sample specify the same CDR3. The CDR3 sequence is CASSIGTSYEQYF. CDR3 sequence (DNA): TGTGCCAGCAGCATAGGGACTAGCTACGAGCAGTACTTC. This chain uses TRBV27 with TRBJ2-7, with 8 bases matching TRBD2. This CDR3 spans 13 amino acids. The germline V gene encodes CDR1 MNHEY and CDR2 SMNVEV (reference sequence). V was clipped by 6 bases and J by 3 bases; unmatched bases: 4.

The genes are TRBV19 and TRBJ2-7; 13 bases are a match to TRBD2. CDR3 size: 15 residues. Germline loops: CDR1 LNHDA, CDR2 SQIVND (reference sequence). Unmatched junction bases numbered 5, after V lost 7 bases and J lost 2 bases. The CDR3 loop is CASTRTSGSPYEQYF. In DNA, the CDR3 is TGTGCCAGTACCCGGACTAGCGGGAGTCCCTACGAGCAGTACTTC.

The chain joins TRBV28 to TRBJ2-3, with D perhaps TRBD1 (6 bases). Germline CDR1 and CDR2: MDHEN and SYDVKM. Trimming pared 0 bases from V and 2 bases from J, leaving 21 bases between. This CDR3 region has 19 residues. CDR3 coding DNA: TGTGCCAGCAGTTTATGGCTTCGTCCTCGGGACAAGTACACAGATACGCAGTATTTT. It specifies CASSLWLRPRDKYTDTQYF.

V is TRBV7-6 and J is TRBJ2-5; no firm D call. The CDR3 consists of 14 residues. V lost 1 base to trimming and J lost 1 base, with 7 bases between them. Germline V gene data show CDR1 as SGHVS and CDR2 as FNYEAQ. This CDR3 is CASSLVEFQETQYF. The CDR3 DNA follows: TGTGCCAGCAGCTTAGTTGAGTTCCAAGAGACCCAGTACTTC.

This chain uses TRBV7-9 with TRBJ2-6; D not resolved. Trimming stripped 1 base from V and 1 base from J, with 14 bases between. The CDR3 length is 18 residues. Germline V gene sequence: CDR1 SEHNR, CDR2 FQNEAQ (reference sequence). This CDR3 is CASSLGGRIVSGANVLTF. The DNA of the CDR3 is TGTGCCAGCAGCTTAGGTGGCAGGATCGTTTCTGGGGCCAACGTCCTGACTTTC.

The chain employs TRBV18 and TRBJ1-6, with no clear D. V lost 0 bases and J 10 bases, leaving 7 bases between the germline ends. CDR1 and CDR2 from the germline V gene are KGHSH and LQKENI. CDR3 length equals 13 residues. In nucleotides, the CDR3 is TGTGCCAGCTCACCACCCCCGGACTCACCCCTCCACTTT. It encodes CASSPPPDSPLHF. The complete variable domain, with remaining parts taken from reference TRBV18 and TRBJ1-6, reads NAGVMQNPRHLVRRRGQEARLRCSPMKGHSHVYWYRQLPEEGLKFMVYLQKENIIDESGMPKERFSAEFPKEGPSILRIQQVVRGDSAAYFCASSPPPDSPLHFGNGTRLTVT.

A few counts support this clone. The junction does not match germline at one end; this may be a read error. The rearrangement uses TRBV7-9 and TRBJ2-1; maybe TRBD2 (6 bases). This CDR3 is 13 amino acids long. The V gene's germline CDR1 is SEHNR and CDR2 FQNEAQ (reference sequence). In nucleotides, the CDR3 is TGTGCCAGCAGCTTATTCCCGGGAGTGGAGCTGTTCTTC. Its protein product is CASSLFPGVELFF.

This sequence joins TRBV11-2 and TRBJ1-1; tentative D call: TRBD1 (5 bases). This CDR3 region has 14 residues. Germline V CDR1 and CDR2: SGHAT, FQNNGV. The V gene lost 8 bases and the J gene lost 7 bases, with 20 bases spanning the gap. The CDR3 region is CASCLSGGRIEAFF. Here the CDR3 DNA reads TGTGCCAGCTGCCTTTCGGGGGGGAGGATTGAAGCTTTCTTT.

The rearrangement uses TRBV2 and TRBJ2-2; 12 positions match TRBD2. The germline V gene encodes CDR1 SNHLY and CDR2 FYNNEI. The CDR3 contains 17 residues. V dropped 5 bases and J dropped 3; count of bases not matched to a gene: 7. Here the CDR3 reads CASSWPSGRVDTGELFF. CDR3 DNA sequence: TGTGCCAGCAGTTGGCCTAGCGGGAGGGTGGACACCGGGGAGCTGTTTTTT.

The gene calls are TRBV29-1 and TRBJ2-2, with 10 bases aligning to TRBD2. Losses at the gene ends were 7 bases for V and 4 bases for J; bases not matched to a gene: 6. Germline V gene sequence: CDR1 SQVTM, CDR2 ANQGSEA. The CDR3 spans 14 residues. CDR3 DNA: TGCAGCGCGAGCGGGACTAGCGCCACCGGGGAGCTGTTTTTT. Translated: CSASGTSATGELFF.

V and J are TRBV10-1 and TRBJ2-7, with D unclear. Trimming took 3 bases from V and 3 from J, leaving 9 bases between them. Germline CDR1 WNHNN, CDR2 SYGVQD (reference sequence). The CDR3 extends over 13 amino acids. The CDR3 DNA reads as TGCGCCAGCAGTGATGGGATCGTCTACGAGCAGTACTTC. It yields the protein CASSDGIVYEQYF.

Judged by abundance, this clone is medium-sized. V usage is TRBV27 and J usage is TRBJ2-7; TRBD2 agrees at 12 bases. The length of the CDR3 is 16 residues. Germline lookup yields CDR1 MNHEY and CDR2 SMNVEV (reference sequence). V shed 7 bases and J 0 bases; nucleotides not matched to a gene: 7. The CDR3 DNA is TGTGCCAGCAAATTACTGGGACTAGCGGGCTCCTACGAGCAGTACTTC. Its protein is CASKLLGLAGSYEQYF.

The chain employs TRBV7-2 and TRBJ2-1, with TRBD1 matching over 7 bases. V shed 3 bases, J shed 7 bases, and the junction held 6 bases outside the gene matches. There are 14 residues in the CDR3. Germline CDR1 is SGHTA and CDR2 is FQGNSA. The CDR3: CASSLPTGRNEQFF. CDR3 DNA: TGTGCCAGCAGCTTGCCGACAGGGCGGAATGAGCAGTTCTTC. The whole variable domain, remainder taken from reference TRBV7-2 and TRBJ2-1, is GAGVSQSPSNKVTEKGKDVELRCDPISGHTALYWYRQSLGQGLEFLIYFQGNSAPDKSGLPSDRFSAERTGGSVSTLTIQRTQQEDSAVYLCASSLPTGRNEQFFGPGTRLTVL.

The rearrangement uses TRBV5-1 and TRBJ1-1; D remains ambiguous. Trimming removed 4 bases from V and 0 bases from J, with 10 bases in between. Per the germline V gene, CDR1 is SGHRS and CDR2 is YFSETQ. This CDR3 is built from 14 residues. The CDR3: CASSVHPMNTEAFF. For the CDR3, the DNA is TGCGCCAGCAGCGTACACCCCATGAACACTGAAGCTTTCTTT.

The chain employs TRBV30 and TRBJ2-3, with 8 bases fitting TRBD2. The CDR3 sequence is 16 residues long. CDR1 is GTSNPN, CDR2 SVGIG, per germline (reference sequence). V was pared by 0 bases and J by 5 bases, with 10 bases of the junction left unmatched. The CDR3 DNA reads TGTGCCTGGAGTGTAGAGATAGCGGGGTTTTTAGATACGCAGTATTTT. Translating gives CAWSVEIAGFLDTQYF.

This clone is a singleton in its sample. The rearrangement links TRBV4-1 to TRBJ2-7, with a weak D call TRBD1 (6 bases). V was cut by 2 bases and J by 3 bases, with 14 bases left in between. The germline gives CDR1 MGHRA, CDR2 YSYEKL. This CDR3 has 15 amino acids. The CDR3 reads CASSQFGQSDYEQYF. The CDR3 nucleotides are TGCGCCAGCAGCCAATTCGGACAGTCTGACTACGAGCAGTACTTC.

This sequence joins TRBV30 and TRBJ2-7; D remains unclear. This CDR3 spans 11 amino acids. Germline V lookup: CDR1 GTSNPN, CDR2 SVGIG (reference sequence). With 4 bases removed from V and 4 bases from J, the gap between germline ends came to 8 bases. Written as DNA, the CDR3 is TGTGCCTGGACGGAGTCTTACGAGCAGTACTTC. It encodes CAWTESYEQYF.